These 3 T cell receptor beta chains were all obtained from the same sample, sequenced in a study of T cell responses to AZD1222 COVID-19 vaccine. Generated by immunoSEQ multiplex PCR, the TCRdb table keeps only in-frame clones and is missing some. The data show over 150,000 clones, with 90% to 95% seen just once and 1.6% held by the top ten. The source was peripheral blood, collected 28 days after the second AZD1222 dose. The receptors shown here come from an adult who received the AZD1222 COVID-19 vaccine.

The chain couples TRBV2 to TRBJ1-5; TRBD1 agrees at 7 bases. This CDR3 is 14 amino acids long. The germline gives CDR1 SNHLY, CDR2 FYNNEI. V lost 4 bases to trimming and J lost 5 bases; unmatched junction nucleotides: 5. The CDR3 region is CASSATGADQPQHF. The CDR3 nucleotides read TGTGCCAGCAGTGCTACAGGGGCAGATCAGCCCCAGCATTTT.

The V gene is TRBV11-3, the J gene TRBJ1-6, with 7 bases fitting TRBD1. Trimming cost V 5 bases and J 13 bases; bases outside gene matches: 14. The germline V gene encodes CDR1 SGHNT and CDR2 YENEEA. The CDR3 contains 15 residues. The CDR3 region has the DNA TGTGCCAGCAGCCCCCGGACAGGCAACCTGTCGCCCCTCCACTTT. It specifies CASSPRTGNLSPLHF.

This chain links TRBV27 with TRBJ2-1, with D possibly matching TRBD2 (5 bases). This CDR3 has 13 amino acids. Trimming took off 3 bases at V and 8 bases at J, with 11 bases between the two ends. Germline CDR1 and CDR2: MNHEY and SMNVEV (reference sequence). The CDR3 nucleotides are TGTGCCAGCAGTTTTACTAGTATGCATGAGCAGTTCTTC. Translated, it gives CASSFTSMHEQFF.